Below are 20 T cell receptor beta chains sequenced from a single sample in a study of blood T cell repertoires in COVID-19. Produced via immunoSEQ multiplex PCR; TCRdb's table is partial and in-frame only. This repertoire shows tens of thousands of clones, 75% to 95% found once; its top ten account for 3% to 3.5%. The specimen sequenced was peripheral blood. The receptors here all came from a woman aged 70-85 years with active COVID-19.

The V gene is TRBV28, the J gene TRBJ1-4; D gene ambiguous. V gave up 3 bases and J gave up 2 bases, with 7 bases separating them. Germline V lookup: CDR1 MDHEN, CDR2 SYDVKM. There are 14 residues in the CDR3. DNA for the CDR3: TGTGCCAGCAGTTTGATTGGCACTAATGAAAAACTGTTTTTT. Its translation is CASSLIGTNEKLFF. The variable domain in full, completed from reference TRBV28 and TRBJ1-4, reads DVKVTQSSRYLVKRTGEKVFLECVQDMDHENMFWYRQDPGLGLRLIYFSYDVKMKEKGDIPEGYSVSREKKERFSLILESASTNQTSMYLCASSLIGTNEKLFFGSGTQLSVL.

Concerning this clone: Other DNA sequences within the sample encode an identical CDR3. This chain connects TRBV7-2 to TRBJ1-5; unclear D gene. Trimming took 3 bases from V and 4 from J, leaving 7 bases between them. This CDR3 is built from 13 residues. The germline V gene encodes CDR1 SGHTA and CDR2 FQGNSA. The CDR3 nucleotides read TGTGCCAGCAGCTTGGGAGTTAATCAGCCCCAGCATTTT. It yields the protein CASSLGVNQPQHF.

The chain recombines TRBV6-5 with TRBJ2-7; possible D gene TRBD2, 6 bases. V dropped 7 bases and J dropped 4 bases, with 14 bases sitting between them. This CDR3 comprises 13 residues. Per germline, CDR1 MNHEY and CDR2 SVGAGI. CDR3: CASTQTSSYEQYF. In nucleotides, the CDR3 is TGTGCCAGCACCCAGACTAGTTCGTACGAGCAGTACTTC.

The CDR3 sequence is CAISESGQGTDTQYF. In DNA, the CDR3 is TGTGCCATCAGTGAGTCCGGACAGGGCACAGATACGCAGTATTTT. The chain uses TRBV10-3 and TRBJ2-3, with 7 bases lining up with TRBD1. Trimming removed 0 bases from V and 1 base from J; junction bases left unmatched: 1. There are 15 residues in the CDR3. Germline V gives CDR1 ENHRY, CDR2 SYGVKD.

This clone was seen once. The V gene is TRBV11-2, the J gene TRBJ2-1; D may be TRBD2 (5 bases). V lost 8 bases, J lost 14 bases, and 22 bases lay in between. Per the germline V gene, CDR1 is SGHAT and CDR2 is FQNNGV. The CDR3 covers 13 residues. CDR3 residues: CASPVPLAGPEFF. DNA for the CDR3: TGTGCCAGCCCCGTCCCGCTAGCAGGCCCCGAGTTCTTC.

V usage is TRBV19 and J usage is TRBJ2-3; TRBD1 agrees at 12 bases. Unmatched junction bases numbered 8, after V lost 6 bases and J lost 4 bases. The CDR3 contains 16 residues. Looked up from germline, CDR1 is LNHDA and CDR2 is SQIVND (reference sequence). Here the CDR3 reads CASSRQGQGAPDTQYF. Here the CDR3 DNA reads TGTGCCAGTAGCCGACAGGGACAGGGGGCCCCAGATACGCAGTATTTT.

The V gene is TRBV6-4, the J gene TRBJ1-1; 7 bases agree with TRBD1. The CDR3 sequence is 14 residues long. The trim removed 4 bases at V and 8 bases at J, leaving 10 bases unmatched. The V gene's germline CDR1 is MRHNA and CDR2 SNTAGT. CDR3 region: CASSVGGTASEAFF. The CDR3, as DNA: TGTGCCAGCAGTGTTGGAGGGACAGCCAGCGAAGCTTTCTTT.

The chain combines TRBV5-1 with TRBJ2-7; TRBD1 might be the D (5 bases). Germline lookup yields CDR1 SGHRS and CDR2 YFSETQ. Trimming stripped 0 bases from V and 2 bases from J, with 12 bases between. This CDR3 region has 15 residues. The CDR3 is CASSLGQTGAYEQYF. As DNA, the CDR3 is TGCGCCAGCAGCTTGGGTCAAACAGGCGCCTACGAGCAGTACTTC.

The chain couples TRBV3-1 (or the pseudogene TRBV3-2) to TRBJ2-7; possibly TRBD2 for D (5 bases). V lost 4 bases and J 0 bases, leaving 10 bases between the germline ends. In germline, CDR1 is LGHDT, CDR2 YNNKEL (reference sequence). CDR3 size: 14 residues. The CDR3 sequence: CASSPSGISYEQYF. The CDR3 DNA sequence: TGTGCCAGCAGCCCTTCGGGAATCTCCTACGAGCAGTACTTC.

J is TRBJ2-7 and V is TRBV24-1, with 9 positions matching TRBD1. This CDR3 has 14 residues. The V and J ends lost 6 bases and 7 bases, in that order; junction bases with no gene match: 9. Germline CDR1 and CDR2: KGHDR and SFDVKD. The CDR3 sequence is CATSSADRGREQYF. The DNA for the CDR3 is TGTGCCACCAGTAGCGCGGACAGGGGTCGGGAGCAGTACTTC.

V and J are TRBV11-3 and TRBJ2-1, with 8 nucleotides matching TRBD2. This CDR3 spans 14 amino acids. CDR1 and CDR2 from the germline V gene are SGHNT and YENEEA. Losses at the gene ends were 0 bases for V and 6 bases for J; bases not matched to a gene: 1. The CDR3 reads CASSLEGTSNEQFF. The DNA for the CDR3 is TGTGCCAGCAGCTTAGAGGGGACTAGCAATGAGCAGTTCTTC.

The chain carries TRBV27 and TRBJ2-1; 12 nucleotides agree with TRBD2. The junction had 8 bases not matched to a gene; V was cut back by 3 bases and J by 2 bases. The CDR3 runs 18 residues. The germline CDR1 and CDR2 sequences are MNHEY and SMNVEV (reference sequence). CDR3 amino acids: CASSFNLAGGLTYNEQFF. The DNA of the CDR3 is TGTGCCAGCAGTTTCAATCTAGCGGGAGGGCTAACCTACAATGAGCAGTTCTTC.

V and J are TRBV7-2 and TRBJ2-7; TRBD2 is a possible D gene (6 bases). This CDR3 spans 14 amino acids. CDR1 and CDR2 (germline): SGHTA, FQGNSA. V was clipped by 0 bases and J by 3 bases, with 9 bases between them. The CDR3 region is CASSLAREYYEQYF. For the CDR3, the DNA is TGTGCCAGCAGCTTAGCGCGGGAATACTACGAGCAGTACTTC.

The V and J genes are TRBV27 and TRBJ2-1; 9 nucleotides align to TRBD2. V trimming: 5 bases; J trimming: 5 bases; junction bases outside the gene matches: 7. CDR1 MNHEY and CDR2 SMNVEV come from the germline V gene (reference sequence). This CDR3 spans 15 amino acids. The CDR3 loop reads CASSTQVAGDNEQFF. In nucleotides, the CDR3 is TGTGCCAGCAGTACGCAGGTAGCGGGAGACAATGAGCAGTTCTTC.

Here the CDR3 reads CATSEWTSGRDEQFF. CDR3 nucleotides: TGTGCCACCAGTGAATGGACTAGCGGGAGGGATGAGCAGTTCTTC. The chain combines TRBV24-1 with TRBJ2-1; 15 bases line up with TRBD2. Looked up from germline, CDR1 is KGHDR and CDR2 is SFDVKD. The CDR3 spans 15 residues. J gave up 8 bases and V 4 bases, and 2 bases lay outside the gene matches.

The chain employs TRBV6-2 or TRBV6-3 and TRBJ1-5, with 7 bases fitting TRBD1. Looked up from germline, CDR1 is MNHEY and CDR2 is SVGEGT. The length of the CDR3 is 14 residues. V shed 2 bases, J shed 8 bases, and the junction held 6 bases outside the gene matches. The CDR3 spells CASSYGQGVKPQHF. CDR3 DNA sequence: TGTGCCAGCAGTTACGGGCAGGGGGTGAAGCCCCAGCATTTT.

The CDR3 spells CASSRASQGWEKLFF. The CDR3 DNA is TGTGCCAGCAGTCGAGCATCGCAGGGTTGGGAAAAACTGTTTTTT. The genes are TRBV6-2 or TRBV6-3 and TRBJ1-4; TRBD1 is a possible D gene (5 bases). The ends were cut back, 5 bases at V and 8 bases at J, with 18 bases in the middle. The CDR3 length is 15 residues. Germline loops: CDR1 MNHEY, CDR2 SVGEGT.

CDR3 in DNA: TGTGCCAGCAGCCGAATACCGACTAGCGGGACTTACAATGAGCAGTTCTTC. This encodes CASSRIPTSGTYNEQFF. The chain uses TRBV5-4 and TRBJ2-1; 11 nucleotides align to TRBD2. This CDR3 spans 17 amino acids. Germline V gene lookup returns CDR1 SGHNT and CDR2 YYREEE (reference sequence). J was trimmed by 4 bases and V by 4 bases; bases with no gene match: 10.

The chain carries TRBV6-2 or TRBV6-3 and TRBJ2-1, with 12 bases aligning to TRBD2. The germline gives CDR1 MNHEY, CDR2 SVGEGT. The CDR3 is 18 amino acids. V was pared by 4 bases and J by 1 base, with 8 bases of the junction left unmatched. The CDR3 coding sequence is TGTGCCAGCAGTTTAAGACTAGCGGGAGAAAATTCCTACAATGAGCAGTTCTTC. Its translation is CASSLRLAGENSYNEQFF.

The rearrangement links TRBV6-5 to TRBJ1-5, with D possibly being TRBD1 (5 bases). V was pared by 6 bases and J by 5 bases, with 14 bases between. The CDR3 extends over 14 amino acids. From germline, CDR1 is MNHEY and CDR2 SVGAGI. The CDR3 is CASSPIRVHQPQHF. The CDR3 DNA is TGTGCCAGCAGCCCCATCAGGGTGCATCAGCCCCAGCATTTT.